The rows below give T cell receptor beta chains drawn from one sample of a study of cytomegalovirus exposure and HLA in healthy donors. The method was immunoSEQ multiplex PCR; TCRdb's version includes in-frame clones alone and lacks a portion of them. In the table there are some 170,000 clones, 87% of which are singletons. Sequencing was performed on PBMCs. These receptors originate from a young woman in good health and CMV-seronegative. The CDR3 runs from the conserved cysteine through the conserved F or W. A D gene is named only where the DNA matches it firmly. Not all rows give a size; the values are once, few, many and, for expanded clones, a class.

>TRBJ2-5|TRBV10-3|TRBD2|.
CAIRGLAGETQYF
TGTGCCATCAGGGGACTAGCGGGAGAGACCCAGTACTTC
>TRBJ1-3|TRBV2|TRBD1|.
CASNRGTGVSSGNTIYF
TGTGCCAGCAACCGCGGGACAGGGGTCTCCTCTGGAAACACCATATATTTT
>TRBJ2-2|TRBV4-2|.|.
CASSHTRSNTGELFF
TGTGCCAGCAGCCATACCAGGTCGAACACCGGGGAGCTGTTTTTT
>TRBJ2-7|TRBV27|TRBD2|few
CATGTSGVRHQQYF
TGTGCCACCGGGACTAGCGGGGTCCGCCACCAGCAGTACTTC
>TRBJ2-7|TRBV18|.|.
CASSPPDRGSYEQYF
TGTGCCAGCTCACCGCCCGATCGGGGCTCCTACGAGCAGTACTTC
>TRBJ2-7|TRBV5-5|.|.
CASSLNSRYEQYF
TGTGCCAGCAGCTTGAACAGTCGATACGAGCAGTACTTC
>TRBJ1-4|TRBV29-1|TRBD1|once
CSVDPVSGTGRIPEATEKLFF
TGCAGCGTTGACCCCGTATCCGGGACAGGGCGAATTCCCGAAGCCACCGAAAAACTGTTTTTT
>TRBJ1-2|TRBV2|.|once
CASSVNRAGYTF
TGTGCCAGCAGTGTGAACAGGGCTGGCTACACCTTC
>TRBJ1-2|TRBV7-7|.|.
CASSSRVREVDGYTF
TGTGCCAGCAGCTCCCGGGTGAGGGAGGTGGATGGCTACACCTTC
>TRBJ2-1|TRBV7-8|.|.
CASSPGGLNNEQFF
TGTGCCAGCAGCCCCGGGGGTCTCAACAATGAGCAGTTCTTC
>TRBJ1-2|TRBV6-5|.|few
CASRRTVGYGYTF
TGTGCCAGCAGGCGGACAGTTGGCTATGGCTACACCTTC
>TRBJ1-6|TRBV6-1|TRBD1|.
CASSEEGQGASPLHF
TGTGCCAGCAGTGAAGAGGGACAGGGGGCTTCACCCCTCCACTTT
>TRBJ1-2|TRBV7-9|.|once
CASSSPVNYGYTF
TGTGCCAGCAGCTCACCAGTTAACTATGGCTACACCTTC
>TRBJ1-2|TRBV28|.|.
CASSALSSGYTF
TGTGCCAGCAGTGCCCTGAGTAGTGGCTACACCTTC
>TRBJ1-2|TRBV18|.|.
CASSPPSGYGYTF
TGTGCCAGCTCACCACCGAGCGGATATGGCTACACCTTC
>TRBJ1-2|TRBV21-1|.|.
CASSKDSGTNYGYTF
TGTGCCAGCAGCAAAGATTCCGGGACTAACTATGGCTACACCTTC